This record looks at one T cell receptor (beta chain) sequence and its context. Its antigen is not identified. This sample is drawn from a study of cytomegalovirus exposure and HLA in healthy donors. As for the study in general: Just over 80% of around 390 genotyped donors fell in the Caucasian-associated ancestry cluster.

V lost 5 bases and J 4 bases, leaving 17 bases between the germline ends. Germline assignment: CDR1 SGDLS and CDR2 YYNGEE. The CDR3 runs 15 residues. The PCR employed 60 Vbeta primers together with 13 Jbeta primers. Generated by immunoSEQ multiplex PCR, the TCRdb table keeps only in-frame clones and is missing some. This sample yields 100,000 to 150,000 clones, of which 55% to 75% are seen a single time; 2.9% belongs to the top ten. Study results and caveats: Segments of the TCR beta V type were, in most cases, productive about 87% or about 30% of the time in an earlier analysis. As a later analysis showed, a missense DCLRE1C variant was linked to trimming of TCR beta V- and J-genes. A later analysis, which compared TCR beta chains of equal frequency, found the HLA-associated ones more clonally expanded.

This sequence was found in a human donor in good health. The sequencing input was PBMCs. The J gene is TRBJ2-3, the V gene TRBV9; D unclear. The CDR3 DNA reads TGTGCCAGCAGACAGTTAGACCCCAGCCCAGATACGCAGTATTTT. Its protein product is CASRQLDPSPDTQYF.